This TCR beta chain was obtained from a study of shared clonotypes between healthy human individuals. Study-level results: Generation probability values for non-shared clonotypes were lower than those for clonotypes shared by all four donors.

A word on this clone: Its cognate antigen is unknown.

Sequencing used immunoSEQ multiplex PCR; TCRdb keeps in-frame clones, though not all of them. The sample lists approximately 2,000,000 clones, 92% occurring once. With 5 bases clipped from V and 7 bases from J, the junction kept 12 bases outside the gene matches. Germline CDR1 reads MDHEN; CDR2 reads SYDVKM. This CDR3 has 15 residues. This chain links TRBV28 with TRBJ2-7; 9 bases are shared with TRBD2. The specimen sequenced was naive CD4+ T cells from PBMCs. Described subset: CD45RA+ positively selected. The sequence came from a man aged 18 to 29 in good health. Some clones in this sample may be carry-over from other donors' samples. The CDR3, as DNA: TGTGCCAGCAGTAGGATGGGCGGGAGGGTTGGAGAGCAGTACTTC. Translation gives CASSRMGGRVGEQYF.